Shown below are 9 T cell receptor beta chains from a single sample sequenced in a study of T cell changes during pregnancy in multiple sclerosis. Clones were sequenced by immunoSEQ multiplex PCR, and TCRdb holds only the in-frame ones, with some missing. The sample lists about 61,000 clones, about 90% occurring once. Here the sequenced sample was peripheral blood, taken in the first trimester of pregnancy. All receptors derive from a female donor in good health, enrolled as a control in a pregnancy study.

The chain employs TRBV5-1 and TRBJ2-7, with TRBD1 matching 10 bases. This CDR3 is 13 amino acids long. With 7 bases clipped from V and 4 bases from J, the junction kept 5 bases outside the gene matches. CDR1 and CDR2 (germline): SGHRS, YFSETQ. The CDR3 DNA reads TGCGCCAGCGGGGACAGGGGTTCATACGAGCAGTACTTC. Translating it yields CASGDRGSYEQYF.

This sequence joins TRBV5-6 and TRBJ1-5; TRBD1 matches 7 bases. Germline loops: CDR1 SGHDT, CDR2 YYEEEE. CDR3 size: 16 residues. The V segment lost 3 bases and the J segment 2 bases; nucleotides outside the gene matches: 8. CDR3 sequence: CASSSGTGVGNQPQHF. Written as DNA, the CDR3 is TGTGCCAGCAGCTCGGGAACAGGGGTCGGCAATCAGCCCCAGCATTTT.

J is TRBJ1-3 and V is TRBV6-6, with 7 nucleotides matching TRBD1. This CDR3 spans 14 amino acids. Trimming removed 6 bases from V and 4 bases from J; junction bases left unmatched: 6. In germline, CDR1 is MNHNY, CDR2 SVGAGI (reference sequence). The CDR3: CASRGQEGGNTIYF. The CDR3 DNA reads as TGTGCCAGCAGAGGACAGGAAGGCGGAAACACCATATATTTT.

For the CDR3, the DNA is TGTGCCAGCAGTTACGAGGGAGGAGCGAGCAATCAGCCCCAGCATTTT. Its translation is CASSYEGGASNQPQHF. V usage is TRBV6-6 and J usage is TRBJ1-5; the D is unclear. Trimming pared 2 bases from V and 1 base from J, leaving 12 bases between. Germline V gene lookup returns CDR1 MNHNY and CDR2 SVGAGI (reference sequence). The CDR3 sequence is 16 residues long.

This clone occurred once. CDR3 residues: CASSQQGRINQPQHF. Here the CDR3 DNA reads TGTGCCAGCAGCCAACAGGGGCGGATCAATCAGCCCCAGCATTTT. This chain connects TRBV6-5 to TRBJ1-5, with 7 bases matching TRBD1. The V segment lost 6 bases and the J segment 3 bases; nucleotides outside the gene matches: 8. Germline values: CDR1 MNHEY, CDR2 SVGAGI. The CDR3 consists of 15 residues.

The chain uses TRBV5-4 and TRBJ2-1; weak D call: TRBD2 (6 bases). CDR1 and CDR2 from the germline V gene are SGHNT and YYREEE (reference sequence). This CDR3 region has 13 residues. Trimming removed 4 bases at V and 9 bases at J, with 14 bases between. The CDR3 loop is CASSAASSVEQFF. The CDR3 bases are TGTGCCAGCAGCGCAGCTTCTAGCGTTGAGCAGTTCTTC.

The V gene is TRBV27, the J gene TRBJ1-1; no clear D gene. V lost 7 bases and J 8 bases, leaving 11 bases between the germline ends. Germline V lookup: CDR1 MNHEY, CDR2 SMNVEV (reference sequence). CDR3 length equals 11 residues. CDR3 sequence: CASKWVGEAFF. The CDR3 DNA reads TGTGCCAGCAAATGGGTCGGGGAAGCTTTCTTT.

The genes are TRBV6-5 and TRBJ1-2, with D tentatively TRBD1 (5 bases). V shed 0 bases and J shed 4 bases, with 9 bases lying between them. The germline V gene has CDR1 MNHEY and CDR2 SVGAGI. CDR3 size: 14 residues. CDR3 in amino acids: CASSYSSGGYGYTF. In DNA, the CDR3 is TGTGCCAGCAGTTACTCCAGCGGGGGCTATGGCTACACCTTC.

This chain connects TRBV9 to TRBJ2-1; 7 bases fit TRBD1. V lost 5 bases to trimming and J lost 4 bases; unmatched junction nucleotides: 9. The length of the CDR3 is 15 residues. Germline V CDR1 and CDR2: SGDLS, YYNGEE. The CDR3 loop reads CASSHGQDSYNEQFF. The CDR3 nucleotides read TGTGCCAGCAGTCACGGACAGGATTCTTACAATGAGCAGTTCTTC.